This T cell receptor (beta chain) came from a study of blood T cell repertoires in COVID-19. About the research overall: COVID-19 samples from acute and convalescent phases originated in the United States, Italy and Spain. The cDNA or gDNA used as material had been derived from T cells, B-cell-depleted T cells, or PBMCs.

Trimming removed 2 bases from V and 4 bases from J, with 15 bases in between. Germline V gene sequence: CDR1 SGHVS, CDR2 FNYEAQ. The CDR3 loop spans 16 amino acids. Original handling: Reference gene primer amplification yielded estimated nucleated cell counts. TCRdb keeps only in-frame clones here, not all; method: immunoSEQ multiplex PCR. V and J calls and clone size come straight from that table; D and trimming were deduced from the DNA. Among 410,000 or so clones listed, approximately 91% were seen once. Seattle patients were enrolled during active infection and followed longitudinally. The clonotype originates from a middle-aged woman with COVID-19, enrolled during active disease. The chain has TRBV7-6 and TRBJ2-1; D may be TRBD2 (6 bases). Material for sequencing was peripheral blood. CDR3 residues: CASSLISGGRYNEQFF. The CDR3 DNA reads as TGTGCCAGCAGCTTAATATCTGGGGGGAGGTACAATGAGCAGTTCTTC. Full variable domain (outside the CDR3, taken from reference TRBV7-6 and TRBJ2-1): GAGVSQSPRYKVTKRGQDVALRCDPISGHVSLYWYRQALGQGPEFLTYFNYEAQQDKSGLPNDRFSAERPEGSISTLTIQRTEQRDSAMYRCASSLISGGRYNEQFFGPGTRLTVL.